This TCR beta chain was identified during a study of blood T cells in healthy people across ages. It was with a sample-barcoded 5' primer and a J-beta primer mix that a second PCR of roughly 6 to 11 cycles was run. TCRdb processed the 5' RACE reads anew with MiXCR; each CDR3 protein has one entry. The sample carries 890,000 or so distinct CDR3 sequences, less than 80% recorded once. This clonotype was counted a few times. Total RNA was isolated from each sample in quantities of at least 6 micrograms. Trimming cost V 0 bases and J 8 bases; bases outside gene matches: 6. The CDR3 is 15 residues long. CDR1 is WSHSY, CDR2 SAAADI, per germline.

Sequences were obtained from blood. The receptor was isolated from a man aged 25 to 40 in good health. The chain is built from TRBV10-2 and TRBJ2-4; 8 nucleotides line up with TRBD1. The CDR3, as DNA: TGCGCCAGCAGTGAGTCGGACAGGGAACTTGACATTCAGTACTTC. It encodes CASSESDRELDIQYF.